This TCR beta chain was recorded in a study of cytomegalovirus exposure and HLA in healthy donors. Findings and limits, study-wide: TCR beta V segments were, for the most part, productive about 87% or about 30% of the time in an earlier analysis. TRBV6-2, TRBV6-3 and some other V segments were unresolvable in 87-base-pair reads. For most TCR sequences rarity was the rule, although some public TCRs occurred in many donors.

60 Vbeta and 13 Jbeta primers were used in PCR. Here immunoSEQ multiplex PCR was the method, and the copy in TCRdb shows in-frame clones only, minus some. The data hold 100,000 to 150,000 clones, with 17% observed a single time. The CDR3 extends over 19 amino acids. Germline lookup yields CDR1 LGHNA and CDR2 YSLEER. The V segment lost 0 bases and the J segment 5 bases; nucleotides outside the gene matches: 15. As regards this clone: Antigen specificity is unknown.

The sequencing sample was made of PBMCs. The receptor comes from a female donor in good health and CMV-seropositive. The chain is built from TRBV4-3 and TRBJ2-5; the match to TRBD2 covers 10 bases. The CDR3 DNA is TGCGCCAGCAGCCAAGAAGTTCTCGCGGGACTAGCGCGCAGTGAGACCCAGTACTTC. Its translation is CASSQEVLAGLARSETQYF.